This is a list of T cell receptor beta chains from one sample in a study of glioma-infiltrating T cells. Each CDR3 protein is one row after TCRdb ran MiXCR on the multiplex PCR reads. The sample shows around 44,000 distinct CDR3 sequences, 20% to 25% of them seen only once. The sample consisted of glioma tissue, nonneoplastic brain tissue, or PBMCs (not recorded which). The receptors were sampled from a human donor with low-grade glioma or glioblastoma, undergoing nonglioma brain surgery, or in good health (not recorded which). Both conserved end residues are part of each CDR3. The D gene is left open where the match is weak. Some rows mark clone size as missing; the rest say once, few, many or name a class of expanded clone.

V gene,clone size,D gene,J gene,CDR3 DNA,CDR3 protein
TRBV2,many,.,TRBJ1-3,TGTGCCAGCAGGGACGCAACCTCTGGAAACACCATATATTTT,CASRDATSGNTIYF
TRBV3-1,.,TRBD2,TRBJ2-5,TGTGCCAGCACCCGTAGCGGGACCGTACAAGAGACCCAGTACTTC,CASTRSGTVQETQYF
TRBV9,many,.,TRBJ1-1,TGTGCCAGCAGCGTAGCCCCCTCCATGAACACTGAAGCTTTCTTT,CASSVAPSMNTEAFF
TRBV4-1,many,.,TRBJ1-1,TGCGCCAGCAGCCCGGGTGGAGGCCCGAACACTGAAGCTTTCTTT,CASSPGGGPNTEAFF
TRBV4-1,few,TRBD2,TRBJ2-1,TGCGCCAGCAGCCAAGAAAGGATAGCGGGGGGGGCTCTCCATGAGCAGTTCTTC,CASSQERIAGGALHEQFF
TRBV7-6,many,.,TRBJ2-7,TGTGCCAGCAGTGGAGACAGGAGGCCCTACGAGCAGTACTTC,CASSGDRRPYEQYF
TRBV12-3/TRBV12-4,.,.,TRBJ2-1,TGTGCCAGCAGTCTCCGGGGCTCCTACAATGAGCAGTTCTTC,CASSLRGSYNEQFF
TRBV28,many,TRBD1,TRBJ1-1,TGTGCCAGCACACGGGACAGGGGTGGCACTGAAGCTTTCTTT,CASTRDRGGTEAFF
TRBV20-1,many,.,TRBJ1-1,TGCAGTGCTAGAGAGTGGGGAGGAAAGAACACTGAAGCTTTCTTT,CSAREWGGKNTEAFF
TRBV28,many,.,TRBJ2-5,TGTGCCAGCAGTTCCGACTTAAGGGAAGAGACCCAGTACTTC,CASSSDLREETQYF
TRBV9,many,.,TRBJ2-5,TGTGCCAGCAGCGCGCCGAGGGGTGGGACCCAGTACTTC,CASSAPRGGTQYF
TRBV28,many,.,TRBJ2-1,TGTGCCAGCAGTTTTTCAGACCTGGGGTCGGATGAGCAGTTCTTC,CASSFSDLGSDEQFF
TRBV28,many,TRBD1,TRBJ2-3,TGTGCCAGCAGTTTATTGGGCAGGGGGCGCCTAGATACGCAGTATTTT,CASSLLGRGRLDTQYF
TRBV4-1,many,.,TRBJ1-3,TGCGCCAGCAGCCAAGATCGGGGGGCTGGAAACACCATATATTTT,CASSQDRGAGNTIYF
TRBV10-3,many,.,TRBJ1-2,TGTGCCATCAGTGAGTCGAACCTGGGAGGCTACACCTTC,CAISESNLGGYTF
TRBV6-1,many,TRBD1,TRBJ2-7,TGTGCCAGCAGTGAAGGGACAGGGGGCTACGAGCAGTACTTC,CASSEGTGGYEQYF
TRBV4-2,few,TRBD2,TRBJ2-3,TGTGCCAGCAGCCAAGATCCTAGCGGGAGCGGGAATACGCAGTATTTT,CASSQDPSGSGNTQYF
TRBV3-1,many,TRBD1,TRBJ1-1,TGTGCCAGCAGCCGAGGACAGGGGAGGAACACTGAAGCTTTCTTT,CASSRGQGRNTEAFF
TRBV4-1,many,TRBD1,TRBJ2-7,TGCGCCAGCACTCCGGGACAGGGGGCGCGAGAGCAGTACTTC,CASTPGQGAREQYF
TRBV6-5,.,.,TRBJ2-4,TGTGCCAACAGTGGAAGGCTAGCCAAAAACATTCAGTACTTC,CANSGRLAKNIQYF
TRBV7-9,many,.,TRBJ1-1,TGTGCCAGCAACCCGGGACTTGGGACGACGAGGAACACTGAAGCTTTCTTT,CASNPGLGTTRNTEAFF
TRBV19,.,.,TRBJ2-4,TGTGCCAGTTCCCCCAGAGGGGTCAAAAACATTCAGTACTTC,CASSPRGVKNIQYF
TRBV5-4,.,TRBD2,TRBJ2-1,TGTGCCAGCAGACCGGGACTAGCGGGATCCAATGAGCAGTTCTTC,CASRPGLAGSNEQFF
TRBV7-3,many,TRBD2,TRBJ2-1,TGTGCCAGCAGCTCACTTCCCGGACTAGCGGGCAATGAGCAGTTCTTC,CASSSLPGLAGNEQFF
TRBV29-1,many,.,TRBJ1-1,TGCAGCGTAGTTACACCAATGAACACTGAAGCTTTCTTT,CSVVTPMNTEAFF
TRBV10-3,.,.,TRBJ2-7,TGTGCCATCAGCCGGGAATCTACCTCACCAGTAAGCCTCCAGCAGTACTTC,CAISRESTSPVSLQQYF
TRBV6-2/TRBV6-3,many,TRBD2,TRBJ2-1,TGTGCCAGCAGACTACGAGCGGGAGGATACAATGAGCAGTTCTTC,CASRLRAGGYNEQFF
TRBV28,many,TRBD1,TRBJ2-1,TGTGCCAGCAGTTCGCCGACAGGGGGGAGCTCCTACAATGAGCAGTTCTTC,CASSSPTGGSSYNEQFF
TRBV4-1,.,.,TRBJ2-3,TGCGCCAGCAGCCCACCAGGTAACAGGGCGACAGATACGCAGTATTTT,CASSPPGNRATDTQYF
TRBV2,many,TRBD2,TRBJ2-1,TGTGCCAGCAGTGAAATGCGGGGGGCGTACAATGAGCAGTTCTTC,CASSEMRGAYNEQFF
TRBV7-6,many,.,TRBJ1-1,TGTGCCAGCAGCTTAGGCCCGGACGGAATGAACACTGAAGCTTTCTTT,CASSLGPDGMNTEAFF
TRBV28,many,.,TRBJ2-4,TGTGCCAGCAGTCCCCGCGGGGTCGTTCAGTACTTC,CASSPRGVVQYF